The T cell receptor beta chain described here comes from a study of blood T cells in healthy people across ages. CDR3 length equals 15 residues. The germline V gene encodes CDR1 SGHTA and CDR2 FQGTGA. V lost 1 base and J lost 8, with 14 bases in between. Alongside a J-beta primer mix, a sample-barcoded 5' primer served in a second PCR lasting roughly 7 to 12 cycles. Each cDNA was tagged by a template-switch adaptor containing 12 random nucleotides. TCRdb called the 5' RACE reads again in MiXCR, with one record for every CDR3 protein. The sample lists about 1 million distinct CDR3 sequences, less than 25% occurring once. The data were also submitted as part of a second study, on T cells of mothers and their children. Per that study: Researchers put all of the extracted RNA into cDNA synthesis, using approximately 1.5 ug per 15 ul. Mothers yielded over 9 million CDR3 reads, children some 2.8 million each. The data showed no persistent microchimeric T cell clones.

The receptor was isolated from a girl aged 2 to 10 in good health. The V and J genes are TRBV7-3 and TRBJ1-4; D is unclear. Material for sequencing was blood. Here the CDR3 DNA reads TGTGCCAGCAGCTTAAATGGGCCTGGTGACGAAAAACTGTTTTTT. This gives the protein CASSLNGPGDEKLFF.